The 5 T cell receptor beta chains listed next were all sequenced from one sample in a study of cytomegalovirus exposure and HLA in healthy donors. The PCR used 60 Vbeta and 13 Jbeta primers. Here immunoSEQ multiplex PCR was the method, and the copy in TCRdb shows in-frame clones only, minus some. The sample shows approximately 170,000 clones, 68% of them seen only once. The sequenced material came from PBMCs. These receptors were obtained from a woman in her forties in good health and CMV-seropositive.

This clone was seen just once. No DNA is shown, since the ends of the CDR3 on it are uncertain; the CDR3 is the one TCRdb lists. The chain employs TRBV29-1 and TRBJ1-2; TRBD1, the table's D call, was not compared with the DNA. Germline CDR1 and CDR2: SQVTM and ANQGSEA. The CDR3 comprises 13 residues, both ends counted. CDR3 sequence reads: CSVGIGTNYGYPF.

This clone was counted once. The chain links TRBV9 to TRBJ1-4, with TRBD1 as a possible D gene (5 bases). Trimming removed 4 bases from V and 2 bases from J, with 9 bases in between. The germline gives CDR1 SGDLS, CDR2 YYNGEE. The CDR3 totals 14 residues. The CDR3 DNA follows: TGTGCCAGCAGCCAGGGACTGACTAATGAAAAACTGTTTTTT. It encodes CASSQGLTNEKLFF.

In its sample, this clone was seen a few times. The genes are TRBV5-1 and TRBJ1-2; 12 bases are shared with TRBD1. The CDR3 loop spans 14 amino acids. CDR1 is SGHRS, CDR2 YFSETQ, per germline. Trimming at V came to 6 bases and at J to 6 bases, leaving 6 bases not matched to a gene. CDR3 sequence: CASTGTGGRHGYTF. The CDR3 coding sequence is TGCGCCAGCACCGGGACAGGGGGCCGGCATGGCTACACCTTC.

This clone occurred once. This rearrangement joins TRBV9 to TRBJ2-1; TRBD1 matches 7 bases. V lost 0 bases and J lost 4; bases outside the gene matches: 4. Germline V gives CDR1 SGDLS, CDR2 YYNGEE. The CDR3 sequence is 15 residues long. The CDR3 nucleotides read TGTGCCAGCAGCGTAGCACAGGGGATTTACAATGAGCAGTTCTTC. It translates to CASSVAQGIYNEQFF.

V usage is TRBV6-5 and J usage is TRBJ1-1; the D gene is possibly TRBD1 (6 bases). V shed 7 bases and J shed 6 bases, with 18 bases lying between them. The germline gives CDR1 MNHEY, CDR2 SVGAGI. The CDR3 has 14 amino acids. CDR3 bases: TGTGCCAGCATTACTACAGGGAGCGGCGCTGAAGCTTTCTTT. It codes for CASITTGSGAEAFF.